These 32 T cell receptor beta chains were sequenced from one sample in a study of shared clonotypes between healthy human individuals. In the naive CD8 group, cells lacked CD45RO and were positively selected for CCR7, so terminally differentiated effector memory CD45RA+ cells were left out. Profiled with immunoSEQ multiplex PCR; TCRdb holds only in-frame clones, not every one. This sample has around 2.1 million clones, with about 93% found just once. Sequences were obtained from naive CD8+ T cells from PBMCs. The receptors come from a man aged 18 to 29 in good health. Some clones in this sample may be carry-over from other donors' samples.

The chain recombines TRBV5-1 with TRBJ2-4, with TRBD2 matching 8 bases. Germline V lookup: CDR1 SGHRS, CDR2 YFSETQ. Germline trimming cut 0 bases from V and 5 bases from J; bases unmatched to any gene: 7. This CDR3 is 16 amino acids long. CDR3: CASSLDREGLENIQYF. The CDR3 DNA follows: TGCGCCAGCAGCTTGGATCGGGAGGGCCTTGAAAACATTCAGTACTTC.

The chain employs TRBV5-4 and TRBJ2-7; TRBD2 matches 9 bases. There are 16 residues in the CDR3. V lost 4 bases and J lost 4; bases outside the gene matches: 12. Germline loops: CDR1 SGHNT, CDR2 YYREEE (reference sequence). CDR3 bases: TGTGCCAGCAGCCATGCCGCTAGCGGGATTTCTTACGAGCAGTACTTC. Translation: CASSHAASGISYEQYF.

This chain joins TRBV4-1 and TRBJ2-1, with D maybe TRBD1 (5 bases). CDR1 MGHRA and CDR2 YSYEKL come from the germline V gene. The CDR3 spans 16 residues. Trimming pared 8 bases from V and 8 bases from J, leaving 25 bases between. This CDR3 reads CASAEKGIGLGDEQFF. As DNA, the CDR3 is TGCGCCAGCGCAGAGAAGGGGATAGGTCTTGGCGATGAGCAGTTCTTC.

The chain links TRBV5-8 to TRBJ1-1, with a tentative D call TRBD1 (5 bases). The V end was cut by 2 bases, the J end by 11 bases, with 22 bases between. This CDR3 contains 15 residues. CDR1 SGHTS and CDR2 YDEGEE come from the germline V gene. CDR3 coding DNA: TGTGCCAGCAGCTTTAGGTCAGGGCGGGCCGGAGGGGCTTTCTTT. Translation gives CASSFRSGRAGGAFF.

In this sample, this clone turned up once. The V and J genes are TRBV7-2 and TRBJ2-2; D could derive from TRBD1 or TRBD2 (5 bases each). The V gene's germline CDR1 is SGHTA and CDR2 FQGNSA. The CDR3 length is 18 residues. The V end was cut by 4 bases, the J end by 0 bases, with 18 bases between. The CDR3 loop is CASSSPSRGEPNTGELFF. The CDR3 DNA follows: TGTGCCAGCAGCTCCCCCTCGAGGGGCGAACCGAACACCGGGGAGCTGTTTTTT. Supplemented by reference TRBV7-2 and TRBJ2-2, the full variable domain reads GAGVSQSPSNKVTEKGKDVELRCDPISGHTALYWYRQSLGQGLEFLIYFQGNSAPDKSGLPSDRFSAERTGGSVSTLTIQRTQQEDSAVYLCASSSPSRGEPNTGELFFGEGSRLTVL.

The V and J genes are TRBV6-1 and TRBJ2-7; 7 nucleotides align to TRBD1. The CDR3 covers 16 residues. Trimming at V came to 2 bases and at J to 0 bases, leaving 7 bases not matched to a gene. Germline V gene sequence: CDR1 MNHNS, CDR2 SASEGT. The DNA for the CDR3 is TGTGCCAGCAGTGAACAAAGGGGGCTCAGCTCCTACGAGCAGTACTTC. It codes for CASSEQRGLSSYEQYF.

Points on this clone: This CDR3 is also generated by other DNA sequences in the sample. The rearrangement uses TRBV9 and TRBJ2-3; the D is unclear. Germline lookup yields CDR1 SGDLS and CDR2 YYNGEE. The CDR3 is 13 amino acids. V was cut by 2 bases and J by 2 bases, with 6 bases left in between. The CDR3 here is CASSVRNTDTQYF. CDR3 DNA: TGTGCCAGCAGCGTTCGGAACACAGATACGCAGTATTTT.

About this clone itself: Other DNA sequences in the sample encode the same CDR3. The chain is built from TRBV19 and TRBJ1-2, with D unresolved. This CDR3 contains 13 residues. Germline values: CDR1 LNHDA, CDR2 SQIVND (reference sequence). Trimming left V 3 bases short and J 0 bases short, with 5 bases between. For the CDR3, the DNA is TGTGCCAGTAGTATTGGAGCTAACTATGGCTACACCTTC. Translating it yields CASSIGANYGYTF. Based on the CDR3 plus reference TRBV19 and TRBJ1-2, the full variable domain is DGGITQSPKYLFRKEGQNVTLSCEQNLNHDAMYWYRQDPGQGLRLIYYSQIVNDFQKGDIAEGYSVSREKKESFPLTVTSAQKNPTAFYLCASSIGANYGYTFGSGTRLTVV.

The V gene is TRBV7-6, the J gene TRBJ2-2; tentatively, D is TRBD2 (6 bases). Looked up from germline, CDR1 is SGHVS and CDR2 is FNYEAQ. The CDR3 is 18 residues long. V was trimmed by 3 bases and J by 2 bases, leaving 19 bases between them. CDR3 in DNA: TGTGCCAGCAGCTTTCTACGTAGCGGACATCTAAACACCGGGGAGCTGTTTTTT. Its translation: CASSFLRSGHLNTGELFF.

The chain uses TRBV9 and TRBJ2-3; the match to TRBD2 covers 9 bases. Per the germline V gene, CDR1 is SGDLS and CDR2 is YYNGEE. The CDR3 is 16 amino acids. Losses at the gene ends were 7 bases for V and 4 bases for J; bases not matched to a gene: 13. CDR3 in DNA: TGTGCCAGCTACCCGGAGATGACTAGCGGACCAGATACGCAGTATTTT. This codes for CASYPEMTSGPDTQYF.

The V and J genes are TRBV27 and TRBJ2-7; TRBD2 matches at 7 bases. CDR3 size: 16 residues. Germline values: CDR1 MNHEY, CDR2 SMNVEV (reference sequence). V shed 0 bases, J shed 0 bases, and the junction held 5 bases outside the gene matches. This chain's CDR3 is CASSLSLAEISYEQYF. In nucleotides, the CDR3 is TGTGCCAGCAGTTTATCGCTAGCGGAGATCTCCTACGAGCAGTACTTC.

The J gene is TRBJ2-5, the V gene TRBV4-3; D may be TRBD1 (5 bases). The CDR3 extends over 15 amino acids. V was clipped by 2 bases and J by 5 bases, with 15 bases between them. Germline-derived CDR1 and CDR2 are LGHNA and YSLEER. The CDR3 sequence is CASSQLMDNGETQYF. CDR3 nucleotides: TGCGCCAGCAGCCAACTAATGGACAACGGGGAGACCCAGTACTTC.

In its sample, this clone was seen once. The gene calls are TRBV9 and TRBJ2-6; a weak D match, TRBD1 (5 bases). With 3 bases removed from V and 6 bases from J, the gap between germline ends came to 13 bases. Germline values: CDR1 SGDLS, CDR2 YYNGEE. CDR3 size: 15 residues. The CDR3 region is CASSAQGFPANVLTF. The CDR3 DNA reads as TGTGCCAGCAGCGCCCAGGGATTCCCGGCCAACGTCCTGACTTTC.

This clone occurred once. This chain links TRBV4-1 with TRBJ2-3; D is unresolved. The CDR3 is 16 residues long. CDR1 and CDR2 from the germline V gene are MGHRA and YSYEKL. V was pared by 1 base and J by 4 bases, with 15 bases between. Written as DNA, the CDR3 is TGCGCCAGCAGCCAAGCCCCGTCGGTTAGAGCAGATACGCAGTATTTT. It codes for CASSQAPSVRADTQYF.

J is TRBJ2-7 and V is TRBV27; 12 bases line up with TRBD1. Germline V gene data show CDR1 as MNHEY and CDR2 as SMNVEV (reference sequence). V was clipped by 4 bases and J by 6 bases; unmatched bases: 7. CDR3 size: 15 residues. CDR3 sequence (DNA): TGTGCCAGCAGTTCTCCGGGACAGGGGGCATTCGAGCAGTACTTC. Encoded protein: CASSSPGQGAFEQYF.

The chain carries TRBV27 and TRBJ2-7; 16 bases align to TRBD2. Germline V CDR1 and CDR2: MNHEY, SMNVEV (reference sequence). The CDR3 is 16 residues long. V lost 8 bases, J lost 7 bases, and 11 bases stayed unmatched. The CDR3 coding sequence is TGTGCCAGCCAGGGGGGACTAGCGGGAGGGCCGCAGGAGCAGTACTTC. Its translation: CASQGGLAGGPQEQYF.

A remark on this clone: Additional DNA sequences in this sample encode the identical CDR3. J is TRBJ2-7 and V is TRBV27, with a weak D call TRBD2 (6 bases). Germline loops: CDR1 MNHEY, CDR2 SMNVEV (reference sequence). V was pared by 2 bases and J by 7 bases, with 12 bases between. The CDR3 covers 13 residues. CDR3 nucleotide sequence: TGTGCCAGCAGTTTAACGGGAGATGGGGAGCAGTACTTC. Translated, it gives CASSLTGDGEQYF.

As concerns this clone: The germline gene is not matched at one end of the junction; a read error may be the cause. Within the sample, other DNA sequences also encode this same CDR3. V gene TRBV30 combines with J gene TRBJ1-2; D is unresolved. Germline-derived CDR1 and CDR2 are GTSNPN and SVGIG (reference sequence). The CDR3 contains 10 residues. Written as DNA, the CDR3 is TGTGCCTGGAGGAACTACGGCTACACCTTC. This gives the protein CAWRNYGYTF.

The rearrangement joins TRBV4-1 to TRBJ2-1, with 7 bases aligning to TRBD1. CDR3 length: 15 residues. In germline, CDR1 is MGHRA, CDR2 YSYEKL. V shed 4 bases, J shed 6 bases, and the junction held 9 bases outside the gene matches. The CDR3 protein is CASSRVTGDPNEQFF. The CDR3 DNA sequence: TGCGCCAGCAGCCGAGTAACAGGGGACCCCAATGAGCAGTTCTTC.

In this sample, this clone turned up once. The V gene is TRBV10-2, the J gene TRBJ2-3; tentative D call: TRBD2 (6 bases). Germline-derived CDR1 and CDR2 are WSHSY and SAAADI. This CDR3 comprises 13 residues. The germline V and J ends were trimmed by 4 bases and 5 bases, with 10 bases remaining between them. The CDR3 spells CASSGPEGDTQYF. CDR3 coding DNA: TGCGCCAGCAGTGGACCGGAGGGAGATACGCAGTATTTT.

This clone was observed a single time. CDR3 in amino acids: CASSLSPAGQGAKGYTF. CDR3 coding DNA: TGTGCCAGCAGTTTATCGCCGGCGGGACAGGGGGCAAAGGGCTACACCTTC. V and J are TRBV27 and TRBJ1-2; the match to TRBD1 covers 12 bases. There are 17 residues in the CDR3. The germline V gene encodes CDR1 MNHEY and CDR2 SMNVEV (reference sequence). The V segment lost 0 bases and the J segment 8 bases; nucleotides outside the gene matches: 10.

The V gene is TRBV27, the J gene TRBJ1-2, with a possible D match to TRBD1 (5 bases). Germline CDR1 and CDR2: MNHEY and SMNVEV (reference sequence). The CDR3 length is 15 residues. V lost 4 bases and J 6 bases, leaving 18 bases between the germline ends. This CDR3 is CASSSRDPVVHGYTF. CDR3 nucleotides: TGTGCCAGCAGTTCCCGGGACCCCGTGGTTCATGGCTACACCTTC.

The CDR3 bases are TGTGCCAGCAGTTTATTAACGGACCGGAGGCACGGAGAGACCCAGTACTTC. Encoded protein: CASSLLTDRRHGETQYF. The V call is TRBV28, the J call TRBJ2-5, with D possibly TRBD2 on 5 matching bases. The V gene's germline CDR1 is MDHEN and CDR2 SYDVKM. Deletions cut 1 base from V and 4 bases from J, with 19 bases between. This CDR3 is 17 amino acids long.

This clone was counted a single time. The rearrangement links TRBV6-6 to TRBJ2-1; the D gene is possibly TRBD1 (6 bases). Trimming shortened V by 7 bases and J by 4 bases, and 17 bases separated the two germline ends. CDR3 size: 15 residues. Germline values: CDR1 MNHNY, CDR2 SVGAGI (reference sequence). The CDR3 protein is CASTHSGAGYNEQFF. Written as DNA, the CDR3 is TGTGCCAGCACCCATTCAGGGGCAGGGTACAATGAGCAGTTCTTC.

The chain employs TRBV7-9 and TRBJ2-2; TRBD1 matches at 10 bases. Trimming took 6 bases from V and 7 from J; bases not matched to a gene: 14. The CDR3 is made up of 17 amino acids. Germline loops: CDR1 SEHNR, CDR2 FQNEAQ (reference sequence). The CDR3 DNA reads TGTGCCAGCAGGAGGCCGGGACAGGGGCCGGTAGGCGGGGAGCTGTTTTTT. As protein: CASRRPGQGPVGGELFF.

The rearrangement links TRBV27 to TRBJ2-1, with D uncertain. Trimming took 5 bases from V and 9 from J, leaving 14 bases between them. The CDR3 has 13 amino acids. The V gene's germline CDR1 is MNHEY and CDR2 SMNVEV (reference sequence). This CDR3 reads CASSPRGAFEQFF. The CDR3 DNA sequence: TGTGCCAGCAGTCCCCGCGGAGCGTTTGAGCAGTTCTTC.

This clone appeared once. J is TRBJ2-1 and V is TRBV19; no clear D gene. V lost 0 bases to trimming and J lost 9 bases, with 9 bases between them. The length of the CDR3 is 13 residues. Germline CDR1 LNHDA, CDR2 SQIVND (reference sequence). CDR3 residues: CASSIEESSEQFF. The CDR3 nucleotides are TGTGCCAGTAGTATAGAAGAGAGCAGTGAGCAGTTCTTC.

J is TRBJ2-5 and V is TRBV6-5; D tentatively reads TRBD1 or TRBD2 (5 bases each). CDR3 size: 16 residues. The V gene's germline CDR1 is MNHEY and CDR2 SVGAGI. Deletions cut 2 bases from V and 0 bases from J, with 13 bases between. CDR3 loop: CASSYGPGTYQETQYF. The CDR3 DNA is TGTGCCAGCAGTTACGGGCCAGGGACGTACCAAGAGACCCAGTACTTC.

This rearrangement joins TRBV28 to TRBJ2-7; a possible D gene is TRBD1 (5 bases). The CDR3 has 14 amino acids. From germline, CDR1 is MDHEN and CDR2 SYDVKM. Trimming stripped 3 bases from V and 0 bases from J, with 9 bases between. The CDR3 bases are TGTGCCAGCAGTTTCCCTGACAGCTCCTACGAGCAGTACTTC. This encodes CASSFPDSSYEQYF.

The genes are TRBV7-9 and TRBJ2-1; D possibly corresponds to TRBD1 (6 bases). Germline V lookup: CDR1 SEHNR, CDR2 FQNEAQ (reference sequence). V lost 5 bases and J lost 2, with 13 bases in between. This CDR3 comprises 15 residues. CDR3 protein: CASSRTVLPYNEQFF. CDR3 coding DNA: TGTGCCAGCAGCCGGACAGTCCTGCCCTACAATGAGCAGTTCTTC.

This chain joins TRBV27 and TRBJ2-5; D is undetermined. The CDR3 has 13 amino acids. The V end lost 4 bases, the J end lost 4 bases, and 10 bases lay between the germline ends. Germline CDR1 is MNHEY and CDR2 is SMNVEV (reference sequence). The CDR3 DNA sequence: TGTGCCAGCAGTTACTCAGTTCGAGAGACCCAGTACTTC. Encoded protein: CASSYSVRETQYF.

The rearrangement links TRBV7-6 to TRBJ1-1; D is possibly TRBD1 (6 bases). V shed 1 base and J shed 0 bases, with 12 bases lying between them. This CDR3 has 16 amino acids. From germline, CDR1 is SGHVS and CDR2 FNYEAQ. The CDR3 sequence: CASSLDRDNMNTEAFF. The CDR3 DNA reads TGTGCCAGCAGCTTAGACCGGGACAACATGAACACTGAAGCTTTCTTT.